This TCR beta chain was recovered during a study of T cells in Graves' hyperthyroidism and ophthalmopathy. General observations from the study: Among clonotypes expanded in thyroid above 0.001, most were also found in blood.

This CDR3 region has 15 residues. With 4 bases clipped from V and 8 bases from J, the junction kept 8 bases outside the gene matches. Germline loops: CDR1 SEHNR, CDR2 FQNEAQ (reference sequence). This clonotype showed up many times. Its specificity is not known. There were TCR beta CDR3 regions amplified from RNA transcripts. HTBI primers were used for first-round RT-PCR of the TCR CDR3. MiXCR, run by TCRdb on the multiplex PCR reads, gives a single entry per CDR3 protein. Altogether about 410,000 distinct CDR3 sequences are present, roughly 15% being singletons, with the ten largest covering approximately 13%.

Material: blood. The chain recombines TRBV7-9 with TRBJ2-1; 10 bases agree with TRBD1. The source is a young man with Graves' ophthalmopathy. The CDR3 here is CASSSSRDRGHEQFF. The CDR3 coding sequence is TGTGCCAGCAGCTCGTCCCGGGACAGGGGTCATGAGCAGTTCTTC. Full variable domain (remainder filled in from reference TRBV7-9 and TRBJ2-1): DTGVSQNPRHKITKRGQNVTFRCDPISEHNRLYWYRQTLGQGPEFLTYFQNEAQLEKSRLLSDRFSAERPKGSFSTLEIQRTEQGDSAMYLCASSSSRDRGHEQFFGPGTRLTVL.